Listed below are T cell receptor beta chains from one sample, sequenced in a study of lymphopenia after photon versus proton radiotherapy. TCRdb's copy holds only in-frame clones and misses some; the assay was immunoSEQ multiplex PCR. This sample yields under 20,000 clones, of which 88% are seen a single time; 9% to 10% belongs to the top ten. The sample consisted of peripheral blood, taken from a patient treated with proton-based radiotherapy. The receptors stem from a man in his 70s with pancreatic cancer. Each CDR3 is given with its conserved first and last residue. Each record gives: J gene, D gene, V gene, clone size, CDR3 DNA, CDR3 protein. D genes are given only for firm matches. Clone size appears in some rows only: once, few, many, or a class for an expanded clone.

>TRBJ2-5|TRBD2|TRBV29-1|.
TGCAGCGTTAATAGCGGGAACCAAGAGACCCAGTACTTC
CSVNSGNQETQYF
>TRBJ2-2|TRBD1|TRBV5-1|.
TGCGCCAGCAGCTTGGAGGCAGGGGGCACCGGGGAGCTGTTTTTT
CASSLEAGGTGELFF
>TRBJ2-7|.|TRBV4-1|.
TGCGCCAGCAGCCAAATTGGGTTAGGGGAGCAGTACTTC
CASSQIGLGEQYF
>TRBJ2-2|TRBD1|TRBV6-1|once
TGTGCCAGCGGTGTGCGGGACAGGGGGCTTTCCGGGGAGCTGTTTTTT
CASGVRDRGLSGELFF
>TRBJ2-3|.|TRBV9|.
TGTGCCAGCAGCGTAGTGGGTTCAGTCCCCGATACGCAGTATTTT
CASSVVGSVPDTQYF
>TRBJ2-5|TRBD2|TRBV5-6|.
TGTGCCAGCAGCTCCCGGGCTAGCGGACAAGAGACCCAGTACTTC
CASSSRASGQETQYF
>TRBJ1-3|TRBD1|TRBV25-1|.
TGTGCCAGCAGCTTGACAGGGTCGCCCTCTGGAAACACCATATATTTT
CASSLTGSPSGNTIYF
>TRBJ1-2|.|TRBV6-1|once
TGTGCCAGCAGTGAAGCGCAGCCAGGTTTATATGGCTACACCTTC
CASSEAQPGLYGYTF
>TRBJ2-3|.|TRBV11-2|once
TGTGCCAGCAGCTTTCTCTCAAGCACAGATACGCAGTATTTT
CASSFLSSTDTQYF
>TRBJ2-3|.|TRBV2|.
TGTGCCAGCAGCGCCACCTGGGGGAGACGAGATACGCAGTATTTT
CASSATWGRRDTQYF
>TRBJ2-5|.|TRBV4-1|.
TGCGCCAGCAGCCAAGATAGGTCTAGCTCCTGGGAAGAGACCCAGTACTTC
CASSQDRSSSWEETQYF
>TRBJ2-5|.|TRBV7-9|.
TGTGCCAGCAGCTTCACCGGGAGTGGGAGGGAGACCCAGTACTTC
CASSFTGSGRETQYF
>TRBJ1-2|.|TRBV25-1|.
TGTGCCAGCAGTGAATTCCTGCCGTCTCGCGGCTACACCTTC
CASSEFLPSRGYTF
>TRBJ1-1|TRBD1|TRBV7-9|.
TGTGCCAGCAAGTCCGGGACAGCCCCTCCCGACACTGAAGCTTTCTTT
CASKSGTAPPDTEAFF
>TRBJ2-1|.|TRBV27|.
TGTGCCAGCAGCTTCGACTCCTACAATGAGCAGTTCTTC
CASSFDSYNEQFF
>TRBJ1-1|.|TRBV21-1|.
TGTGCCAGCAGCCATACCCGACAGGGGCAAAACACTGAAGCTTTCTTT
CASSHTRQGQNTEAFF
>TRBJ1-3|.|TRBV7-3|few
TGTGCCAGCAGGGCAGACTCTGGAAACACCATATATTTT
CASRADSGNTIYF
>TRBJ2-5|TRBD1|TRBV18|.
TGTGCCAGCTCACCTTCCGGGACAGCCCAAGAGACCCAGTACTTC
CASSPSGTAQETQYF
>TRBJ1-5|TRBD1|TRBV29-1|.
TGTAGCGTAGGGACAGGTCGGGGTCAGCCCCAGCATTTT
CSVGTGRGQPQHF
>TRBJ2-7|.|TRBV7-9|.
TGTGCCAGCAGCTTAGCCGGGATCGACGAGCAGTACTTC
CASSLAGIDEQYF
>TRBJ2-3|TRBD2|TRBV7-9|.
TGTGCCAGCAGCGCGACTAGCGGGGCCTATGGCGAGGGCACAGATACGCAGTATTTT
CASSATSGAYGEGTDTQYF
>TRBJ2-2|.|TRBV6-1|.
TGTGCCAGCAGTGAACTCCAGGGGAGAAAAACCGGGGAGCTGTTTTTT
CASSELQGRKTGELFF
>TRBJ1-5|TRBD1|TRBV19|.
TGTGCCAGTAGACAGGGGGTTCAGCCCCAGCATTTT
CASRQGVQPQHF
>TRBJ1-4|.|TRBV18|.
TGTGCCAGCTCACCCGGGGGGCAGATGATTAATGAAAAACTGTTTTTT
CASSPGGQMINEKLFF
>TRBJ1-5|TRBD1|TRBV5-5|.
TGTGCCAGCAGCGCTAGACAGGGGCTCAATCAGCCCCAGCATTTT
CASSARQGLNQPQHF
>TRBJ1-5|.|TRBV7-7|.
TGTGCCAGCAGCCGCGACCGAAATCAGCCCCAGCATTTT
CASSRDRNQPQHF
>TRBJ2-3|TRBD1|TRBV20-1|.
TGCAGTGCTGGACAGGGGAGGCAGTATTTT
CSAGQGRQYF
>TRBJ1-5|TRBD1|TRBV19|.
TGTGCCAGTAGTATAGGGGCAGGGGGGCGAAATCAGCCCCAGCATTTT
CASSIGAGGRNQPQHF
>TRBJ1-2|.|TRBV6-1|.
TGTGCCAGCAGTGATAGCTGGCGCCTCCAGGGCCACGGCTACACCTTC
CASSDSWRLQGHGYTF
>TRBJ1-2|TRBD1|TRBV11-3|.
TGTGCCAGCAGTCGAACAGGGGGCGCCGTCTATGGCTACACCTTC
CASSRTGGAVYGYTF
>TRBJ2-7|.|TRBV11-3|.
TGTGCCAGCAGCGGCCGAGCCTACGAGCAGTACTTC
CASSGRAYEQYF
>TRBJ2-3|.|TRBV7-2|.
TGTGCCAGCAGCTTAGCGGCCCCTAGGGGTCTCACAGATACGCAGTATTTT
CASSLAAPRGLTDTQYF
>TRBJ1-3|.|TRBV14|once
TGTGCCAGCAGCCCCGGGACTCGAGGCACCATATATTTT
CASSPGTRGTIYF
>TRBJ1-5|.|TRBV7-8|.
TGTGCCAGCAGCTTATCGAGCAATCAGCCCCAGCATTTT
CASSLSSNQPQHF
>TRBJ2-3|TRBD2|TRBV4-1|.
TGCGCCAGCAGTAACGAACCTAGCGGGTGGATGGGAGATACGCAGTATTTT
CASSNEPSGWMGDTQYF
>TRBJ1-3|.|TRBV6-5|.
TGTGCCAGCTACGGGTCTGGAAACACCATATATTTT
CASYGSGNTIYF
>TRBJ2-1|TRBD2|TRBV11-1|.
TGTGCCAGCAGCTTTTCGGATCTAGCGGGAGTCGGGCACAATGAGCAGTTCTTC
CASSFSDLAGVGHNEQFF
>TRBJ2-7|TRBD2|TRBV7-9|.
TGTGCCAGCAGCCCCCCGGGACTAGGTTCCGAGCAGTACTTC
CASSPPGLGSEQYF
>TRBJ1-4|.|TRBV6-1|.
TGTGCCAGCAGAGGTGAAAAACTGTTTTTT
CASRGEKLFF
>TRBJ1-5|.|TRBV5-1|.
TGCGCCAGCAGCTTGGCTTTAAATCAGCCCCAGCATTTT
CASSLALNQPQHF
>TRBJ1-5|.|TRBV28|once
TGTGCCAGCAGTCAAACAAATAGCAATCAGCCCCAGCATTTT
CASSQTNSNQPQHF
>TRBJ2-5|.|TRBV11-2|.
TGTGCCAGCATAGGGGGGATGGGAAGAGAGACCCAGTACTTC
CASIGGMGRETQYF
>TRBJ1-4|.|TRBV19|.
TGTGCCAGTAGTCTAAGCGAAAGAAAACTGTTTTTT
CASSLSERKLFF
>TRBJ1-1|.|TRBV19|.
TGTGCCAGTAGTATCTCCAGCGGGGACACTGAAGCTTTCTTT
CASSISSGDTEAFF
>TRBJ2-7|.|TRBV11-2|.
TGTGCCAGCAGGGGAGGCACTAAAATCTACGAGCAGTACTTC
CASRGGTKIYEQYF
>TRBJ1-5|.|TRBV19|.
TGTGCCAGTGATCCGGGACAAACTAGCAATCAGCCCCAGCATTTT
CASDPGQTSNQPQHF
>TRBJ2-7|.|TRBV5-5|.
TGTGCCAGCAGCTTTAGGTCCAGGTCCTACGAGCAGTACTTC
CASSFRSRSYEQYF